Listed below are T cell receptor beta chains from one sample, sequenced in a study of molecular identifiers for immune sequencing clone quantification. TCRdb reprocessed the PCR reads via MiXCR and lists one record per CDR3 protein. In the table there are around 470,000 distinct CDR3 sequences, 20% to 25% of which are singletons. Sequenced input: naive CD8+ T cells from blood, with Jurkat cell RNA spiked in. These receptors all stem from a human donor in good health. Some libraries in this study had Jurkat cell RNA spiked in. Each CDR3 is given without its conserved first and last residue. Each record gives: V gene, CDR3 protein.

V: TRBV10-3
CDR3: AISESQHTGELF

V: TRBV13
CDR3: AGSRTGEQF

V: TRBV7-2
CDR3: ASSSPPSGENIGELF

V: TRBV28
CDR3: ASIRTTGTLGAQY

V: TRBV29-1
CDR3: SVRGGKTTPEETQY

V: TRBV19
CDR3: ASSIGPFSDEQF

V: TRBV20-1
CDR3: SARAAHTDTRY

V: TRBV11-2
CDR3: ASRIRQGWYEQY

V: TRBV12-3/TRBV12-4
CDR3: ASSIVAGGFTDTQY

V: TRBV28
CDR3: ASSWRGLNTGELF

V: TRBV21-1
CDR3: ASSKKEETGFHGQPQH

V: TRBV27
CDR3: ASSLWSGTGNEQF

V: TRBV13
CDR3: ASSWGGTSSYEQY

V: TRBV10-3
CDR3: AISGGGRPASKTETQY

V: TRBV6-2/TRBV6-3
CDR3: ASSYSGRASYEQY

V: TRBV6-2/TRBV6-3
CDR3: ASSYGGPREQY

V: TRBV6-6
CDR3: ASSYSPSGGLTDTQY

V: TRBV4-1
CDR3: ASSQTPELLEAF

V: TRBV12-3/TRBV12-4
CDR3: ASSRTASTDTQY

V: TRBV24-1
CDR3: ATRGGGTGELF

V: TRBV4-1
CDR3: ASSPFGQRDYSNQPQH

V: TRBV10-2
CDR3: ASSEFGTGEETQY

V: TRBV10-3
CDR3: AISDVSDTQY

V: TRBV4-1
CDR3: ASSRLPTGQGAWEQY

V: TRBV7-2
CDR3: ASSLLGGGLYEQY

V: TRBV7-8
CDR3: ASSLAGGPSDTQY

V: TRBV2
CDR3: ASRGLPVSDFSTDTQY